Listed below are T cell receptor beta chains from one sample, sequenced in a study of T cells after yellow fever vaccination. TCRdb reanalysed the 5' RACE reads using MiXCR and keeps one entry per CDR3 protein. The sample shows 300,000 to 400,000 distinct CDR3 sequences, approximately 9% of them seen only once. The material was PBMCs, obtained on the day of the first yellow fever vaccination. These receptors originate from a man aged 18 to 29 who received the YFV17D yellow fever vaccine. Each CDR3 is given with its conserved first and last residue. The order of the fields is V gene, clone size, D gene, J gene, CDR3 DNA, CDR3 protein. A D gene is named only where the DNA matches it firmly. The size entry is marked missing in some rows and otherwise reads once, few, many or a size class.

TRBV4-2,few,TRBD2,TRBJ2-7,TGTGCCAGCAGCGCGCGGGGGATAAGCTCCTACGAGCAGTACTTC,CASSARGISSYEQYF
TRBV2,few,NA,TRBJ1-5,TGTGCCAGCAGTGAAGCGGCAGGGCGGGGGCAGCCCCAGCATTTT,CASSEAAGRGQPQHF
TRBV5-1,few,TRBD2,TRBJ2-7,TGCGCCAGCAGCGGGACTAGCCCCTCCTCCTACGAGCAGTACTTC,CASSGTSPSSYEQYF
TRBV20-1,NA,NA,TRBJ1-2,TGCAGTGCTAGAGATAGTACCCGTATGGGTGGCTACACCTTC,CSARDSTRMGGYTF
TRBV29-1,many,NA,TRBJ2-5,TGCAGCGCCACCCGGGGTAGCGCTGGGGAGACCCAGTACTTC,CSATRGSAGETQYF
TRBV7-2,few,TRBD2,TRBJ2-7,TGTGCCAGCAGCTTACGGGGCGGGGGGGCCTACGAGCAGTACTTC,CASSLRGGGAYEQYF
TRBV6-5,NA,NA,TRBJ2-7,TGTGCCAGCAGTTACTCGGCAGGACGCGAGCAGTACTTC,CASSYSAGREQYF
TRBV15,many,NA,TRBJ1-1,TGTGCCAGCGGGGAGGGGCGCTTTCTCACTGAAGCTTTCTTT,CASGEGRFLTEAFF
TRBV27,NA,NA,TRBJ1-1,TGTGCCAGCAGTGATTCGTGGGGGACGAACACTGAAGCTTTCTTT,CASSDSWGTNTEAFF
TRBV27,few,NA,TRBJ2-1,TGTGCCAGCAGTCCGCTCCGGTCTGGGAATGAGCAGTTCTTC,CASSPLRSGNEQFF
TRBV5-1,few,NA,TRBJ1-6,TGCGCCAGCAGCTTGGTAGAAGACCTAAATTCACCCCTCCACTTT,CASSLVEDLNSPLHF
TRBV5-1,few,NA,TRBJ1-5,TGCGCCAGCAGCCCCTCCACAGGGACCAATCAGCCCCAGCATTTT,CASSPSTGTNQPQHF
TRBV30,few,NA,TRBJ2-7,TGTGCCTGGAGACTTAACAACTTCTACGAGCAGTACTTC,CAWRLNNFYEQYF
TRBV7-2,few,NA,TRBJ1-1,TGTGCCAGCAGCTCACAGTCGAACACTGAAGCTTTCTTT,CASSSQSNTEAFF
TRBV15,NA,NA,TRBJ1-1,TGTGCCACCAGCAGAGATCGGGCAGACAGTCGAGCTTTCTTT,CATSRDRADSRAFF
TRBV11-2,NA,NA,TRBJ2-1,TGTGCCAGCAGCCCCGGACCCGGTACTGAAGTCAACAATGAGCAGTTCTTC,CASSPGPGTEVNNEQFF
TRBV6-1,few,NA,TRBJ1-6,TGTGCCAGCAGAAGGACAGCCCGCTCCTATAATTCACCCCTCCACTTT,CASRRTARSYNSPLHF
TRBV6-4,many,NA,TRBJ2-2,TGTGCCAGCAGTGACCAGCCAGGCCACACCGGGGAGCTGTTTTTT,CASSDQPGHTGELFF
TRBV4-3,few,TRBD1,TRBJ1-2,TGCGCCAGCAGCCAAACCGCCGGGACAGGGAGCTATGGCTACACCTTC,CASSQTAGTGSYGYTF
TRBV10-3,few,TRBD2,TRBJ2-3,TGTGCCATCACGATGAGCGGGGGGGCAAAAGATACGCAGTATTTT,CAITMSGGAKDTQYF
TRBV12-3/TRBV12-4,NA,NA,TRBJ1-1,TGTGCCAGCAGTTTCAGGTGGGACACTGAAGCTTTCTTT,CASSFRWDTEAFF
TRBV4-3,many,NA,TRBJ1-4,TGCGCCAGCAGCCAAGTAGGTCGGGGGACTAATGAAAAACTGTTTTTT,CASSQVGRGTNEKLFF
TRBV7-2,few,NA,TRBJ1-3,TGTGCCAGCAGCTTAGACCACGGTTCTGGAAACACCATATATTTT,CASSLDHGSGNTIYF
TRBV5-1,NA,TRBD1,TRBJ2-3,TGCGCCAGCAGCCGGACAGGCACCCCAGATACGCAGTATTTT,CASSRTGTPDTQYF
TRBV5-6,few,TRBD2,TRBJ2-3,TGTGCCAGCAGCCTTGGACGACTAGCGGGTCCCAGACCAGATACGCAGTATTTT,CASSLGRLAGPRPDTQYF
TRBV7-2,many,NA,TRBJ1-1,TGTGCCAGCAGCTTTACAGGTATGAACACTGAAGCTTTCTTT,CASSFTGMNTEAFF
TRBV11-2,many,NA,TRBJ2-3,TGTGCCAGCAGCCGAGAGGGGAGGGGGGGCACCCCAGCGACAGATACGCAGTATTTT,CASSREGRGGTPATDTQYF
TRBV4-1,few,NA,TRBJ2-4,TGCGCCAGCAGCCCCCCGGGCAGGGGAGGCGACATTCAGTACTTC,CASSPPGRGGDIQYF
TRBV11-2,many,NA,TRBJ2-1,TGTGCCAGCAGCTTCGCAGGGAGCAATGAGCAGTTCTTC,CASSFAGSNEQFF
TRBV4-3,many,TRBD1,TRBJ2-1,TGCGCCAGCAGCCAAGATCACCCGGGACAGGGGAATGAGCAGTTCTTC,CASSQDHPGQGNEQFF